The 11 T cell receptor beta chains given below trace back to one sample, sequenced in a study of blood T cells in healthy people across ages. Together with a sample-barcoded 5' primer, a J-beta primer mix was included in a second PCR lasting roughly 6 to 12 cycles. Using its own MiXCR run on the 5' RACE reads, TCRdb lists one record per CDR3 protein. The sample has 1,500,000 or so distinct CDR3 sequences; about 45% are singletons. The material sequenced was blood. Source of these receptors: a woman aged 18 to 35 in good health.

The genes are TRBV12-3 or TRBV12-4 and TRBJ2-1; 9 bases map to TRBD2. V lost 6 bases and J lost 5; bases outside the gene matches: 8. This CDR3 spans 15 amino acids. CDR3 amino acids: CASRDSGGPHNEQFF. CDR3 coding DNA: TGTGCCAGCAGGGATAGCGGGGGACCACACAATGAGCAGTTCTTC.

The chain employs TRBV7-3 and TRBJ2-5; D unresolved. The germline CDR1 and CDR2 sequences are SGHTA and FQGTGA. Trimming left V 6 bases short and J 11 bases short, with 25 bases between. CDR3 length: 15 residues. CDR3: CASSYDGDPLGEQYF. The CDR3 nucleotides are TGTGCCAGCAGTTATGATGGAGACCCCCTCGGTGAGCAGTACTTC. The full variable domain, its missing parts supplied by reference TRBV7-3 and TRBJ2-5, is GAGVSQTPSNKVTEKGKYVELRCDPISGHTALYWYRQSLGQGPEFLIYFQGTGAADDSGLPNDRFFAVRPEGSVSTLKIQRTERGDSAVYLCASSYDGDPLGEQYFGPGTRLLVL.

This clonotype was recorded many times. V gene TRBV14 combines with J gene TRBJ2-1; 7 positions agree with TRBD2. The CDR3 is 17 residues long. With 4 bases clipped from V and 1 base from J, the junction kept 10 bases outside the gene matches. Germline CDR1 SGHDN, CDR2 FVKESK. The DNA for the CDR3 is TGTGCCAGCAGCCCACCCGGAGTAGCGGGTTCCTACAATGAGCAGTTCTTC. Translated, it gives CASSPPGVAGSYNEQFF. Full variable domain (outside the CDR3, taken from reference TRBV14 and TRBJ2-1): EAGVTQFPSHSVIEKGQTVTLRCDPISGHDNLYWYRRVMGKEIKFLLHFVKESKQDESGMPNNRFLAERTGGTYSTLKVQPAELEDSGVYFCASSPPGVAGSYNEQFFGPGTRLTVL.

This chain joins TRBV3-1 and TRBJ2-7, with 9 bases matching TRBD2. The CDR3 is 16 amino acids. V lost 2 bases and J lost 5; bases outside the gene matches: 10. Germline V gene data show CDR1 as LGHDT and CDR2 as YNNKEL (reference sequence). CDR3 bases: TGTGCCAGCAGCCAACTAGCGGGAAATCGGTACAACGAGCAGTACTTC. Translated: CASSQLAGNRYNEQYF.

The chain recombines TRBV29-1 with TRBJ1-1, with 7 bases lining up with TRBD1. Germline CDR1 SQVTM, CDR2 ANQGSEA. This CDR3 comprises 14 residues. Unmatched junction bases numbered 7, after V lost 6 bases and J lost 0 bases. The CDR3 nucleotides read TGCAGCGTCTTGACAGGGAGCTTGAACACTGAAGCTTTCTTT. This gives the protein CSVLTGSLNTEAFF.

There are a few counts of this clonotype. The CDR3 DNA reads as TGCGCCAGCAGCCCCCTGCCAGGGGACAATGGCTACACCTTC. This encodes CASSPLPGDNGYTF. V gene TRBV5-1 combines with J gene TRBJ1-2; the D gene is possibly TRBD1 (6 bases). Trimming shortened V by 4 bases and J by 6 bases, and 16 bases separated the two germline ends. There are 14 residues in the CDR3. CDR1 is SGHRS and CDR2 is YFSETQ in the germline V gene.

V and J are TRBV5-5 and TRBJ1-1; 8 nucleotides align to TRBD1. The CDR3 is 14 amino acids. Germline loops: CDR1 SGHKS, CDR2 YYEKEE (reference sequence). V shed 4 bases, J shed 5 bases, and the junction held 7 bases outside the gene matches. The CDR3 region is CASSPVTGETEAFF. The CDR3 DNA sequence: TGTGCCAGCAGCCCCGTGACAGGGGAGACTGAAGCTTTCTTT.

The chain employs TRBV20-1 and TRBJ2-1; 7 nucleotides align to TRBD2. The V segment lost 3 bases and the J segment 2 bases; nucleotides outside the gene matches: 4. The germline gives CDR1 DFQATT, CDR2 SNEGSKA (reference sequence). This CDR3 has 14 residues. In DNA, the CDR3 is TGCAGTGCTAGCGAGGGGAGGGCCTACAATGAGCAGTTCTTC. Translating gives CSASEGRAYNEQFF.

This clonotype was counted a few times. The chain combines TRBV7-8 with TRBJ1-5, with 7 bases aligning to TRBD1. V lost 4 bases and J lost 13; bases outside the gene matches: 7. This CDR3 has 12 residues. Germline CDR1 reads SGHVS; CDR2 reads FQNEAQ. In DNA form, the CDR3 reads TGTGCCAGCAGCTCTCAAGACAGGGCTCAGCATTTT. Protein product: CASSSQDRAQHF. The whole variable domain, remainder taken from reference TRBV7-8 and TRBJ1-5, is GAGVSQSPRYKVAKRGQDVALRCDPISGHVSLFWYQQALGQGPEFLTYFQNEAQLDKSGLPSDRFFAERPEGSVSTLKIQRTQQEDSAVYLCASSSQDRAQHFGDGTRLSIL.

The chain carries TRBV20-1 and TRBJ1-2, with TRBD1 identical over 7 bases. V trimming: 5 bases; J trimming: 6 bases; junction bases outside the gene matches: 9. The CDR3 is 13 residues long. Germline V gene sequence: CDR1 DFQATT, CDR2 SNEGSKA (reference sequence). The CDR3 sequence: CSASTGKWDGYTF. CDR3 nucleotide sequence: TGCAGTGCTTCGACAGGGAAATGGGATGGCTACACCTTC.

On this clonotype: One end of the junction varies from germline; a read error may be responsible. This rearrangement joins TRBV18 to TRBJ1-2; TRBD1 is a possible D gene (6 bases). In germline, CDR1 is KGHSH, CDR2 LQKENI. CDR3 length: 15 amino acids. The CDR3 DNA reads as TGTGCCAGCTCACCAAGCGCTGGACAGAACTATGGCTGCACCTTC. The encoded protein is CASSPSAGQNYGCTF. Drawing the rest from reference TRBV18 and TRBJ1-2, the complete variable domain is NAGVMQNPRHLVRRRGQEARLRCSPMKGHSHVYWYRQLPEEGLKFMVYLQKENIIDESGMPKERFSAEFPKEGPSILRIQQVVRGDSAAYFCASSPSAGQNYGCTFGSGTRLTVV.